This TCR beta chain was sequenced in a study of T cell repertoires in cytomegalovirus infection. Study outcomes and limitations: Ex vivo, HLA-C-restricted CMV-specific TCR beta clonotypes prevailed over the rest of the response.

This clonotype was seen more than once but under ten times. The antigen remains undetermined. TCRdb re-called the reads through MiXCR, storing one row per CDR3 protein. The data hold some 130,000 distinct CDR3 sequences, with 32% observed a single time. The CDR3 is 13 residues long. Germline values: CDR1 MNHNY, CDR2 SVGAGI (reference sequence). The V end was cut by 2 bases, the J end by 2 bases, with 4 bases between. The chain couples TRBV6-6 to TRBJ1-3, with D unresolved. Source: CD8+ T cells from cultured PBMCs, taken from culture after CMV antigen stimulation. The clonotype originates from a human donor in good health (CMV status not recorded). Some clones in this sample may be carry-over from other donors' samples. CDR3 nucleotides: TGTGCCAGCAGTTACAACACTGGAAACACCATATATTTT. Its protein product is CASSYNTGNTIYF.